These 20 T cell receptor beta chains were all obtained from the same sample, sequenced in a study of monozygotic twins with inflammatory bowel disease. Reanalyzing the 5' RACE reads, TCRdb keeps one entry per CDR3 protein, without DNA. This repertoire includes approximately 400,000 distinct CDR3 sequences. The sequenced material came from blood. The receptor set was obtained from a human donor with ulcerative colitis or Crohn's disease, or a healthy co-twin of an affected twin (not recorded which).

The CDR3 region is CASTEFPSNEQFF. The rearrangement links TRBV25-1 to TRBJ2-1; TCRdb's D call, TRBD2, is unchecked because there is no DNA. The CDR3 consists of 13 residues. Germline CDR1 reads MGHDK; CDR2 reads SYGVNS.

The CDR3: CASSRTGLREQFF. The rearrangement joins TRBV27 to TRBJ2-1; TCRdb designates TRBD1, a call that cannot be tested without DNA. Germline CDR1 and CDR2: MNHEY and SMNVEV (reference sequence). The CDR3 loop spans 13 amino acids.

The V gene is TRBV27, the J gene TRBJ2-7; the D gene TCRdb calls, TRBD1, cannot be checked with no DNA. From germline, CDR1 is MNHEY and CDR2 SMNVEV (reference sequence). This CDR3 has 13 amino acids. The CDR3 sequence: CASSLGAPREQYF.

The rearrangement uses TRBV6-2 or TRBV6-3 and TRBJ2-5; the D gene TCRdb calls, TRBD2, cannot be checked with no DNA. CDR3 length: 15 residues. CDR1 is MNHEY, CDR2 SVGEGT, per germline. The CDR3 loop reads CASSYRIGGGETQYF.

This chain uses TRBV18 with TRBJ1-2; checking the TCRdb D call of TRBD1 is not possible without DNA. The germline gives CDR1 KGHSH, CDR2 LQKENI. This CDR3 region has 16 residues. This chain's CDR3 is CASSPPGTGIYDGYTF.

The chain employs TRBV20-1 and TRBJ1-2. This CDR3 spans 13 amino acids. CDR1 DFQATT and CDR2 SNEGSKA come from the germline V gene (reference sequence). CDR3 sequence: CSARGRFNYGYTF.

The V and J genes are TRBV5-6 and TRBJ1-2. The germline CDR1 and CDR2 sequences are SGHDT and YYEEEE. This CDR3 spans 14 amino acids. CDR3 sequence: CASSLDSKPYGYTF.

The chain combines TRBV20-1 with TRBJ1-1; TCRdb lists TRBD1, though no DNA is available to test this call. Germline values: CDR1 DFQATT, CDR2 SNEGSKA (reference sequence). The CDR3 has 13 residues. The CDR3 region is CSAINYRGPEAFF.

The chain joins TRBV7-2 to TRBJ1-1; TCRdb's D call of TRBD1 is untestable without DNA. Germline V gene sequence: CDR1 SGHTA, CDR2 FQGNSA. This CDR3 is 16 amino acids long. CDR3 sequence reads: CASSFRQGGLRTEAFF.

This chain links TRBV7-2 with TRBJ2-1; the TRBD2 assignment by TCRdb is unverifiable without DNA. Looked up from germline, CDR1 is SGHTA and CDR2 is FQGNSA. The CDR3 extends over 15 amino acids. CDR3 residues: CASSFGAPSYNEQFF. Together with reference TRBV7-2 and TRBJ2-1, the CDR3 gives the full variable domain: GAGVSQSPSNKVTEKGKDVELRCDPISGHTALYWYRQSLGQGLEFLIYFQGNSAPDKSGLPSDRFSAERTGGSVSTLTIQRTQQEDSAVYLCASSFGAPSYNEQFFGPGTRLTVL.

This chain uses TRBV7-2 with TRBJ2-1; the TRBD2 assignment by TCRdb is unverifiable without DNA. CDR1 and CDR2 from the germline V gene are SGHTA and FQGNSA. This CDR3 has 17 amino acids. CDR3 in amino acids: CASSPRSPSGDYNEQFF.

The chain joins TRBV7-2 to TRBJ2-3; TCRdb outputs TRBD1, but without DNA this stays unchecked. This CDR3 has 15 amino acids. Germline V gene data show CDR1 as SGHTA and CDR2 as FQGNSA. The CDR3 sequence is CASKVSRGRLDTQYF.

V is TRBV12-3 or TRBV12-4 and J is TRBJ2-6; as DNA is missing, the TRBD1 call by TCRdb cannot be tested. This CDR3 spans 17 amino acids. The CDR3 loop reads CASSLTGGRSGANVLTF.

This chain connects TRBV27 to TRBJ2-7. The CDR3 sequence is 14 residues long. Germline lookup yields CDR1 MNHEY and CDR2 SMNVEV (reference sequence). The CDR3 is CASSLVSRAYEQYF.

V is TRBV29-1 and J is TRBJ2-2; TCRdb's D call of TRBD1 is untestable without DNA. The CDR3 contains 14 residues. CDR1 SQVTM and CDR2 ANQGSEA come from the germline V gene. CDR3 loop: CSVSGTGPTGELFF.

The chain links TRBV27 to TRBJ1-6. The germline CDR1 and CDR2 sequences are MNHEY and SMNVEV (reference sequence). This CDR3 region has 13 residues. The CDR3: CASSIQAGSPLHF.

The V gene is TRBV5-1, the J gene TRBJ1-5; checking the TCRdb D call of TRBD1 is not possible without DNA. Germline-derived CDR1 and CDR2 are SGHRS and YFSETQ. CDR3 length: 14 residues. This CDR3 is CASRPGQWDQPQHF.

The chain couples TRBV19 to TRBJ2-3; TCRdb proposes TRBD2, but this gene call is untestable without DNA. Per the germline V gene, CDR1 is LNHDA and CDR2 is SQIVND (reference sequence). The CDR3 loop spans 13 amino acids. This CDR3 reads CACSGRRPDTQYF.

J is TRBJ2-5 and V is TRBV29-1. Germline V gene lookup returns CDR1 SQVTM and CDR2 ANQGSEA. CDR3 length: 11 amino acids. The CDR3 here is CSVEPKETQYF.

The rearrangement uses TRBV5-1 and TRBJ2-5; TCRdb's D call, TRBD2, is unchecked because there is no DNA. The CDR3 spans 15 residues. Germline values: CDR1 SGHRS, CDR2 YFSETQ. The CDR3 region is CASSFARGGRETQYF.